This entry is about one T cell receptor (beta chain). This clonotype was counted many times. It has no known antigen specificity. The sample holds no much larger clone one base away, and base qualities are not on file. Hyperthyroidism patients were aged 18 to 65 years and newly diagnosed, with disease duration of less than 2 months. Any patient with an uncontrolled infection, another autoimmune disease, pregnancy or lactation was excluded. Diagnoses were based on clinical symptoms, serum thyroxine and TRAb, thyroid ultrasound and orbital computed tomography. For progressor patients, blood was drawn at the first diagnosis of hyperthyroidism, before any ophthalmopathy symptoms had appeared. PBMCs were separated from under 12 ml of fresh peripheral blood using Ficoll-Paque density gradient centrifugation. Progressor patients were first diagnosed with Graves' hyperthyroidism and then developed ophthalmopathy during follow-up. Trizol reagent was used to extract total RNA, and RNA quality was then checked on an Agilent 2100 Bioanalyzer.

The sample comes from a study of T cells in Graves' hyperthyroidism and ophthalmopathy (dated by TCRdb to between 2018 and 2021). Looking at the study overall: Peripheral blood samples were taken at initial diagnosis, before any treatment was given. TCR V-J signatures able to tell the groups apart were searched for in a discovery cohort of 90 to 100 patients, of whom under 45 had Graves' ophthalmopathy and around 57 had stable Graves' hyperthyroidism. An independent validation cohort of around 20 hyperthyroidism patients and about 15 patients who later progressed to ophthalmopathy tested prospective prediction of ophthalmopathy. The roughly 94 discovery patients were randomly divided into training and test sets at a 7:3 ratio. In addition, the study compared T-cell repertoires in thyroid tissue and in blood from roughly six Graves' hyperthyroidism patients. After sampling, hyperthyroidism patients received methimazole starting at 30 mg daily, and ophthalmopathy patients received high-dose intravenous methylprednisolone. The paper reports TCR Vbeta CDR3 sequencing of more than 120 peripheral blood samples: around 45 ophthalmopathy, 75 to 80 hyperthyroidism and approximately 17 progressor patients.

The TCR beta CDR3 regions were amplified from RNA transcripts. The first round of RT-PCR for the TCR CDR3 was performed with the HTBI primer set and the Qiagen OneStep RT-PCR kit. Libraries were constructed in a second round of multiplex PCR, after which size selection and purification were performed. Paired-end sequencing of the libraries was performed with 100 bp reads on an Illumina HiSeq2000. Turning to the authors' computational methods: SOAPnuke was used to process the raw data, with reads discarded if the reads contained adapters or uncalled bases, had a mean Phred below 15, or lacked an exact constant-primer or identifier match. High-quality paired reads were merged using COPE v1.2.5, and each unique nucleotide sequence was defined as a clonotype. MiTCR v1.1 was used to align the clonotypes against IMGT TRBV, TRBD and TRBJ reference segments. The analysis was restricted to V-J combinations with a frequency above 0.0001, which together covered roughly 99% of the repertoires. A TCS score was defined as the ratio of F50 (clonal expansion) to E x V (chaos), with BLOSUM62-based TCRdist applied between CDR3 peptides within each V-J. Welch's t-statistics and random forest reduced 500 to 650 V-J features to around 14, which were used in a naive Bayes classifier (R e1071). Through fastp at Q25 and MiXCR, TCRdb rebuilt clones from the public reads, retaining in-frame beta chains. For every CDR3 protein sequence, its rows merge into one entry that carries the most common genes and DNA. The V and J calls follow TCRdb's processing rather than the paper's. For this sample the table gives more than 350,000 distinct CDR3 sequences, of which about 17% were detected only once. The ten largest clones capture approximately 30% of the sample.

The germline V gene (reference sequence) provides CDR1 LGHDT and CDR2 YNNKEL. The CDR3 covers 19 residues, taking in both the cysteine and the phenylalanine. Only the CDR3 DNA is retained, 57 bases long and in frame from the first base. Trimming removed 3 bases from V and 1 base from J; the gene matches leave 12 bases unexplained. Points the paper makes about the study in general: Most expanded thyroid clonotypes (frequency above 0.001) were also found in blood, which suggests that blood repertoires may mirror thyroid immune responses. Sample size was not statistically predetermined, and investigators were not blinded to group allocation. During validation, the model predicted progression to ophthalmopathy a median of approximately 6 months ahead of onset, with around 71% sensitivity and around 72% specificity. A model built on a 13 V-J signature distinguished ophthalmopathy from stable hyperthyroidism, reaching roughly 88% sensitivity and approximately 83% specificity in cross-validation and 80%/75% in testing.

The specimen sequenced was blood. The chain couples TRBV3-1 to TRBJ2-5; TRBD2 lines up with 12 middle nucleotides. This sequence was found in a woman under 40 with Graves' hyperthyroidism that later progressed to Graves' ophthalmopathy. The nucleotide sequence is TGTGCCAGCAGCCACTTTCGGACTAGCGGGGCAACGTTCCAAGAGACCCAGTACTTC. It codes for CASSHFRTSGATFQETQYF.